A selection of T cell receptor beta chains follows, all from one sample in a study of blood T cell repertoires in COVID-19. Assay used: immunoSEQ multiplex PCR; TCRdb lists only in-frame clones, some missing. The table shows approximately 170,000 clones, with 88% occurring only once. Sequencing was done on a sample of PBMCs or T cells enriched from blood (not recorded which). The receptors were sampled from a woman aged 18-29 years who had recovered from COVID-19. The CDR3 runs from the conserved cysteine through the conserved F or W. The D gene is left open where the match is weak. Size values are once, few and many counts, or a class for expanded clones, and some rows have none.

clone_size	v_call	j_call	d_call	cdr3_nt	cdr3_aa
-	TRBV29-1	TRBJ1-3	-	TGCAGCGTTGAACGGGGGGTCTCTGGAAACACCATATATTTT	CSVERGVSGNTIYF
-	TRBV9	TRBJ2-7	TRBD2	TGTGCCAGCAGCGTATCCTGGGGGGGAGGACGATACGAGCAGTACTTC	CASSVSWGGGRYEQYF
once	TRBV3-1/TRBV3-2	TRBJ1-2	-	TGTGCCAGCAGCCAAGTTCCCCGGGAGGACTATGGCTACACCTTC	CASSQVPREDYGYTF
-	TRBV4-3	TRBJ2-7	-	TGCGCCAGCAGCCGCCAGGCCGCGGGTACGTGGGCCTACGAGCAGTACTTC	CASSRQAAGTWAYEQYF
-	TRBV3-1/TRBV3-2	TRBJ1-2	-	TGTGCCAGCAGCCAAGACAGGTATGGCTACACCTTC	CASSQDRYGYTF
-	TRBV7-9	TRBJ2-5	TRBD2	TGTGCCAGCATCGCGACTAGCGGGGGGACGCCTTACTTC	CASIATSGGTPYF
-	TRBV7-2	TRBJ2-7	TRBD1	TGTGCCAGCAGCTCCCGACAGGGGTCCTACGAGCAGTACTTC	CASSSRQGSYEQYF
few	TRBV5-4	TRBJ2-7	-	TGTGCCAGCAGCTTGGAGAGGTACGAGCAGTACTTC	CASSLERYEQYF
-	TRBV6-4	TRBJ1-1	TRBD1	TGTGCCAGCAGTCGGGACAGTGGAGCAGAAGCTTTCTTT	CASSRDSGAEAFF
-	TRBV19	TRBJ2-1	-	TGTGCCAGTAGTATTACTCGGCAGGGGAGGGATGAGCAGTTCTTC	CASSITRQGRDEQFF
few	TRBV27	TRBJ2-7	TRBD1	TGTGCCAGCAGTTACAGGGGATGGTACGAGCAGTACTTC	CASSYRGWYEQYF
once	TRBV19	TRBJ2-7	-	TGTGCCAGTAGTAACGGCTACGAGCAGTACTTC	CASSNGYEQYF
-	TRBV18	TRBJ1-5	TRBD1	TGTGCCAGCTCACCTAATAGACAGGGGGTCTGGGGTCAGCCCCAGCATTTT	CASSPNRQGVWGQPQHF
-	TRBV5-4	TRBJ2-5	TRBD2	TGTGCCAGCAGCTTAGGACCTGCCGGGACTAGCGGGATCGGGGCGGAGACCCAGTACTTC	CASSLGPAGTSGIGAETQYF
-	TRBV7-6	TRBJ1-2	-	TGTGCCAGCAGCTCTCTCCCAGGGATCTATGGCTACACCTTC	CASSSLPGIYGYTF
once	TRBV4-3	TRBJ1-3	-	TGCGCCAGCAGCCAAGGGGGAGCTGGAAACACCATATATTTT	CASSQGGAGNTIYF
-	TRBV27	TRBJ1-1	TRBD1	TGTGCCAGCAGTGAAGGCGGGACAGAGAACACTGAAGCTTTCTTT	CASSEGGTENTEAFF
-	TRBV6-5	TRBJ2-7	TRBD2	TGTGCCACCATCTGGCGGGAGGGTACCTACGAGCAGTACTTC	CATIWREGTYEQYF
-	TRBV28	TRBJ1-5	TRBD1	TGTGCCAGCAGCACCCAAAGGAAGGGACAGGGATACCAGCCCCAGCATTTT	CASSTQRKGQGYQPQHF
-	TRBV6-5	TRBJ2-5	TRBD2	TGTGCCAGCAGTTTCACTAGCGGGAGGGGTCAAGAGACCCAGTACTTC	CASSFTSGRGQETQYF
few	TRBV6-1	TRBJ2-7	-	TGTGCCAGCAGTGAGGGAGGGGGTAGCTCCTACGAGCAGTACTTC	CASSEGGGSSYEQYF
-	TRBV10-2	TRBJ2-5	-	TGCGCCAGCAGTGAACAAGGAGGCGAGACCCAGTACTTC	CASSEQGGETQYF
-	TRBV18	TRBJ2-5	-	TGTGCCAGCTCACCAAAGCTACGGGAAGAGACCCAGTACTTC	CASSPKLREETQYF
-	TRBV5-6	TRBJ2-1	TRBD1	TGTGCCAGCAGCTTGGGACAGGGCAATGAGCAGTTCTTC	CASSLGQGNEQFF